One sample yielded the 23 T cell receptor beta chains listed below, sequenced in a study of chemoradiotherapy in HPV16-positive cancers (dated by TCRdb to 2022 to 2024). Libraries were prepared through the immunoSEQ multiplex PCR assay. The clones in this table, taken by TCRdb from immuneACCESS, are in-frame only. Not every clone is retained; where verified, under half of the shortfall comes from an unresolved V gene, and the cause of the rest is unknown. A total of about 53,000 clones appear in this sample, about 88% of them only once. 3% to 4% of the sample is held by the ten biggest clonotypes. Here the sequenced sample was blood, taken from a patient who underwent chemoradiotherapy. The source is a human donor with HPV-associated anogenital cancer.

J is TRBJ1-2 and V is TRBV18; D is undetermined. CDR3 length equals 15 residues. Trimming stripped 3 bases from V and 4 bases from J, with 15 bases between. Germline CDR1 reads KGHSH; CDR2 reads LQKENI. DNA for the CDR3: TGTGCCAGCTCACCCCAGACGTCTTCCCCCTATGGCTACACCTTC. This codes for CASSPQTSSPYGYTF.

The chain uses TRBV9 and TRBJ2-5; 9 nucleotides align to TRBD2. CDR1 and CDR2 from the germline V gene are SGDLS and YYNGEE. V gave up 5 bases and J gave up 2 bases; unmatched junction bases: 7. This CDR3 is built from 15 residues. The CDR3 region is CASSPEAGGQETQYF. In DNA form, the CDR3 reads TGTGCCAGCAGTCCGGAAGCGGGGGGACAAGAGACCCAGTACTTC. Together with reference TRBV9 and TRBJ2-5, the CDR3 gives the full variable domain: DSGVTQTPKHLITATGQRVTLRCSPRSGDLSVYWYQQSLDQGLQFLIQYYNGEERAKGNILERFSAQQFPDLHSELNLSSLELGDSALYFCASSPEAGGQETQYFGPGTRLLVL.

The chain is built from TRBV11-2 and TRBJ2-5, with D hard to call. The ends were cut back, 0 bases at V and 5 bases at J, with 16 bases in the middle. Germline values: CDR1 SGHAT, CDR2 FQNNGV. The CDR3 loop spans 16 amino acids. The CDR3: CASSLDVAGYRETQYF. CDR3 nucleotide sequence: TGTGCCAGCAGCTTAGATGTCGCCGGCTATCGGGAGACCCAGTACTTC.

This sequence joins TRBV9 and TRBJ1-1, with D possibly TRBD1 on 6 matching bases. Looked up from germline, CDR1 is SGDLS and CDR2 is YYNGEE. CDR3 size: 16 residues. V shed 0 bases and J shed 7 bases, with 19 bases lying between them. The CDR3 nucleotides read TGTGCCAGCAGCGTAGGGGGGTTACTACAGGGCCATGAAGCTTTCTTT. Its protein is CASSVGGLLQGHEAFF.

CDR3: CASSSHGGLYNEQFF. The DNA for the CDR3 is TGTGCCAGCAGCTCTCACGGGGGCCTATACAATGAGCAGTTCTTC. V usage is TRBV7-9 and J usage is TRBJ2-1, with D possibly called TRBD1 or TRBD2 (6 bases each). There are 15 residues in the CDR3. V lost 4 bases and J lost 4, with 14 bases in between. Germline values: CDR1 SEHNR, CDR2 FQNEAQ (reference sequence).

The chain couples TRBV5-1 to TRBJ2-3, with D perhaps assigned TRBD1 or TRBD2 (6 bases each). The CDR3 runs 13 residues. The V and J ends lost 4 bases and 7 bases respectively, with 13 bases between them. In germline, CDR1 is SGHRS, CDR2 YFSETQ. The CDR3 sequence: CASSPEGVNTQYF. DNA of the CDR3: TGCGCCAGCAGCCCGGAGGGGGTAAATACGCAGTATTTT. The full variable domain, completed using reference TRBV5-1 and TRBJ2-3, is KAGVTQTPRYLIKTRGQQVTLSCSPISGHRSVSWYQQTPGQGLQFLFEYFSETQRNKGNFPGRFSGRQFSNSRSEMNVSTLELGDSALYLCASSPEGVNTQYFGPGTRLTVL.

CDR3 nucleotides: TGTGCCAGCAGCTTACCATCTCACGAGCAGTACTTC. It specifies CASSLPSHEQYF. The chain employs TRBV7-9 and TRBJ2-7; no clear D gene. Germline assignment: CDR1 SEHNR and CDR2 FQNEAQ (reference sequence). This CDR3 has 12 amino acids. Trimming removed 2 bases from V and 5 bases from J, with 7 bases in between.

The chain recombines TRBV7-9 with TRBJ2-7; D unresolved. Germline assignment: CDR1 SEHNR and CDR2 FQNEAQ (reference sequence). This CDR3 spans 14 amino acids. V lost 8 bases and J lost 0, with 14 bases in between. CDR3 region: CASGRTGFSYEQYF. CDR3 coding DNA: TGTGCCAGCGGACGGACGGGTTTCTCCTACGAGCAGTACTTC.

The gene calls are TRBV4-2 and TRBJ1-3; no reliable D call. Trimming took 0 bases from V and 4 from J, leaving 10 bases between them. CDR3 length equals 15 residues. Germline V gene data show CDR1 as LGHNA and CDR2 as YNFKEQ. The CDR3 reads CASSQDLTAGNTIYF. CDR3 DNA: TGTGCCAGCAGCCAAGATCTGACGGCCGGAAACACCATATATTTT.

This chain connects TRBV10-1 to TRBJ2-1, with 10 bases identical to TRBD2. Germline V lookup: CDR1 WNHNN, CDR2 SYGVQD (reference sequence). The V gene end was trimmed by 3 bases and the J gene end by 2 bases; junction bases not matched to a gene: 4. The CDR3 is 16 amino acids. CDR3 bases: TGCGCCAGCAGTGACCTAGCGGGGGCCACCTACAATGAGCAGTTCTTC. Amino acids: CASSDLAGATYNEQFF.

This clone was seen more than once but under ten times. CDR3 nucleotide sequence: TGTGCCAGCAGCACCGGACAGGGCCCTTCTTACAATGAGCAGTTCTTC. It yields the protein CASSTGQGPSYNEQFF. The chain joins TRBV7-9 to TRBJ2-1; 8 bases agree with TRBD1. CDR3 length equals 16 residues. J lost 4 bases, V lost 5 bases, and 10 bases had no gene match. Germline loops: CDR1 SEHNR, CDR2 FQNEAQ (reference sequence).

The chain couples TRBV30 to TRBJ2-2; perhaps TRBD2 as D (5 bases). Germline values: CDR1 GTSNPN, CDR2 SVGIG (reference sequence). V was pared by 5 bases and J by 2 bases, with 15 bases between. The length of the CDR3 is 15 residues. The CDR3 DNA follows: TGTGCCTGGGCCAGGACTCAACCAAACACCGGGGAGCTGTTTTTT. Translating it yields CAWARTQPNTGELFF. Drawing the rest from reference TRBV30 and TRBJ2-2, the complete variable domain is SQTIHQWPATLVQPVGSPLSLECTVEGTSNPNLYWYRQAAGRGLQLLFYSVGIGQISSEVPQNLSASRPQDRQFILSSKKLLLSDSGFYLCAWARTQPNTGELFFGEGSRLTVL.

This chain connects TRBV18 to TRBJ1-3; possible D gene TRBD1, 5 bases. Trimming took 3 bases from V and 0 from J, leaving 12 bases between them. This CDR3 is built from 16 residues. Per the germline V gene, CDR1 is KGHSH and CDR2 is LQKENI. The CDR3 here is CASSPQADNSGNTIYF. The CDR3 DNA is TGTGCCAGCTCACCTCAGGCGGACAACTCTGGAAACACCATATATTTT.

V is TRBV6-6 and J is TRBJ2-3; the D is unclear. This CDR3 has 11 residues. V was clipped by 6 bases and J by 3 bases, with 4 bases between them. CDR1 and CDR2 (germline): MNHNY, SVGAGI (reference sequence). The CDR3 DNA sequence: TGTGCCAGCAGCCTGACAGATACGCAGTATTTT. This encodes CASSLTDTQYF.

The chain is built from TRBV7-2 and TRBJ2-1, with 9 bases aligning to TRBD2. The junction had 7 bases not matched to a gene; V was cut back by 1 base and J by 6 bases. The CDR3 consists of 16 residues. Germline CDR1 SGHTA, CDR2 FQGNSA. In DNA form, the CDR3 reads TGTGCCAGCAGCTTAGACGCGGGGGGGCTCCTCAATGAGCAGTTCTTC. Its translation: CASSLDAGGLLNEQFF.

This clone appeared a single time. The rearrangement links TRBV25-1 to TRBJ2-1; TRBD1 matches 7 bases. Looked up from germline, CDR1 is MGHDK and CDR2 is SYGVNS. The V gene end was trimmed by 3 bases and the J gene end by 3 bases; junction bases not matched to a gene: 5. CDR3 length: 15 residues. CDR3 protein: CASSETGWVYNEQFF. In DNA, the CDR3 is TGTGCCAGCAGTGAGACAGGGTGGGTCTACAATGAGCAGTTCTTC.

The rearrangement joins TRBV7-2 to TRBJ2-3; 11 bases line up with TRBD2. The V segment lost 0 bases and the J segment 5 bases; nucleotides outside the gene matches: 4. Germline CDR1 reads SGHTA; CDR2 reads FQGNSA. This CDR3 is 16 amino acids long. The chain's CDR3 is CASSLASGGAQDTQYF. The CDR3 region has the DNA TGTGCCAGCAGCTTAGCTAGCGGGGGGGCCCAAGATACGCAGTATTTT.

By proportion, this clone is medium-sized. The J gene is TRBJ1-5, the V gene TRBV4-1; 11 nucleotides agree with TRBD1. The trim removed 8 bases at V and 4 bases at J, leaving 10 bases unmatched. Germline V gene data show CDR1 as MGHRA and CDR2 as YSYEKL. The CDR3 length is 16 residues. The CDR3 here is CASRAVGQGGNQPQHF. CDR3 sequence (DNA): TGCGCCAGCCGAGCCGTGGGACAGGGGGGAAATCAGCCCCAGCATTTT.

The genes are TRBV2 and TRBJ2-2; TRBD1 might be the D (7 bases). The CDR3 totals 15 residues. Trimming removed 6 bases at V and 7 bases at J, with 18 bases between. Germline V CDR1 and CDR2: SNHLY, FYNNEI. CDR3: CASREGYRGGGELFF. CDR3 sequence (DNA): TGTGCCAGCAGGGAGGGATACAGGGGAGGCGGGGAGCTGTTTTTT.

The rearrangement links TRBV4-2 to TRBJ2-7; TRBD1 agrees at 9 bases. The CDR3 contains 15 residues. Germline CDR1 is LGHNA and CDR2 is YNFKEQ. V shed 3 bases and J 4 bases; nucleotides not matched to a gene: 7. CDR3 amino acids: CASSQQTGGIYEQYF. CDR3 nucleotide sequence: TGTGCCAGCAGCCAGCAGACAGGGGGTATTTACGAGCAGTACTTC.

V is TRBV29-1 and J is TRBJ2-7; 8 bases are a match to TRBD1. Trimming cost V 5 bases and J 6 bases; bases outside gene matches: 6. The germline V gene has CDR1 SQVTM and CDR2 ANQGSEA. CDR3 length: 12 residues. The CDR3 sequence is CSVPRDRGEQYF. In DNA form, the CDR3 reads TGCAGCGTTCCCCGAGACAGGGGCGAGCAGTACTTC.

The chain links TRBV7-2 to TRBJ2-5; 14 positions match TRBD2. The CDR3 spans 18 residues. The V and J ends lost 5 bases and 2 bases, in that order; junction bases with no gene match: 10. The germline gives CDR1 SGHTA, CDR2 FQGNSA. DNA for the CDR3: TGTGCCAGCAGCCTGGTGACGGGACTAGCGGGAGCTCAAGAGACCCAGTACTTC. Its translation: CASSLVTGLAGAQETQYF. Filled out from reference TRBV7-2 and TRBJ2-5, the complete variable domain reads GAGVSQSPSNKVTEKGKDVELRCDPISGHTALYWYRQSLGQGLEFLIYFQGNSAPDKSGLPSDRFSAERTGGSVSTLTIQRTQQEDSAVYLCASSLVTGLAGAQETQYFGPGTRLLVL.

The chain uses TRBV18 and TRBJ2-1; the D gene is possibly TRBD1 (5 bases). V was pared by 2 bases and J by 6 bases, with 5 bases between. This CDR3 spans 12 amino acids. Looked up from germline, CDR1 is KGHSH and CDR2 is LQKENI. CDR3 sequence: CASSPTGNEQFF. In nucleotides, the CDR3 is TGTGCCAGCTCACCAACAGGCAATGAGCAGTTCTTC.